This T cell receptor beta chain originates from a study of shared clonotypes between healthy human individuals. The authors sequenced unsorted PBMC DNA on ten immunoSEQ deep assay plates. The protocol was immunoSEQ multiplex PCR, while the TCRdb copy is restricted to in-frame clones and leaves out a portion. The sample gives fewer than 650,000 clones, around 78% of which show up once; approximately 12% is in the top ten. CDR1 is KGHSH, CDR2 LQKENI, per germline. The CDR3 runs 16 residues. V lost 1 base to trimming and J lost 1 base, with 12 bases between them. The chain employs TRBV18 and TRBJ2-3; TRBD1 is a possible D gene (6 bases). The material sequenced was PBMCs. The source is a woman in her forties in good health. Some clones in this sample may be carry-over from other donors' samples. For the CDR3, the DNA is TGTGCCAGCTCACCACTGGGGGACACTCGCACAGATACGCAGTATTTT. As protein: CASSPLGDTRTDTQYF.